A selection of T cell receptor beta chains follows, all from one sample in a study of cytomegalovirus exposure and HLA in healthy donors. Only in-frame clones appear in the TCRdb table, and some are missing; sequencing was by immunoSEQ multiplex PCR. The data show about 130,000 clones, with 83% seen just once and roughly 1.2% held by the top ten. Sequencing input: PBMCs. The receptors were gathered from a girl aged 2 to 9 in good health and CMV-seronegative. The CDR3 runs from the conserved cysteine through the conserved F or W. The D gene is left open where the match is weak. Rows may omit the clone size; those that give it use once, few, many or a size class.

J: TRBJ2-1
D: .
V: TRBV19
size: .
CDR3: CASSIGQSSYNEQFF
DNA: TGTGCCAGTAGTATAGGACAGTCCTCCTACAATGAGCAGTTCTTC

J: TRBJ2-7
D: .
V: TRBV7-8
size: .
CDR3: CASSGTGLSYEQYF
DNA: TGTGCCAGCAGCGGAACGGGTCTCTCCTACGAGCAGTACTTC

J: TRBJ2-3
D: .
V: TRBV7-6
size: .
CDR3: CASSLTRDRHTDTQYF
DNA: TGTGCCAGCAGCTTAACGCGAGACAGGCACACAGATACGCAGTATTTT

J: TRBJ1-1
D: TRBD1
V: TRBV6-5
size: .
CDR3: CASSARGGSAEAFF
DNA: TGTGCCAGCAGTGCAAGAGGGGGCAGCGCTGAAGCTTTCTTT

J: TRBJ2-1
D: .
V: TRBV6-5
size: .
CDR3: CASRPRQKSYNEQFF
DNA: TGTGCCAGCAGACCTCGACAGAAGAGTTACAATGAGCAGTTCTTC

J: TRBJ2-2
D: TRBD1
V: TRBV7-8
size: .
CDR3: CASGTGEPANTGELFF
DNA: TGTGCCAGCGGCACAGGGGAGCCCGCGAACACCGGGGAGCTGTTTTTT

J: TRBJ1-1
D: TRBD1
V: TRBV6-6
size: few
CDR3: CASSYGTGGTTEAFF
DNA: TGTGCCAGCAGTTACGGGACAGGGGGCACCACTGAAGCTTTCTTT

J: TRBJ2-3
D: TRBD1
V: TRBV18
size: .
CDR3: CASSPRTGSDTQYF
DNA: TGTGCCAGCTCTCCCAGGACAGGGTCCGATACGCAGTATTTT

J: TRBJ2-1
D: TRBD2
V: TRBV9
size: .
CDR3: CASSVGLAGGNEQFF
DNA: TGTGCCAGCAGCGTAGGGCTAGCGGGAGGCAATGAGCAGTTCTTC

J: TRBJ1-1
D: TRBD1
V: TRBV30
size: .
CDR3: CAWSRAGTDNTEAFF
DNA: TGTGCCTGGAGTCGGGCAGGGACAGATAACACTGAAGCTTTCTTT

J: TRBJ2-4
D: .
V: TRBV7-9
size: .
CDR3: CASSLSGLAKNIQYF
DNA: TGTGCCAGCAGCTTGAGTGGGCTAGCCAAAAACATTCAGTACTTC

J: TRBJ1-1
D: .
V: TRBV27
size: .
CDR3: CASKIGRGAWNTEAFF
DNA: TGTGCCAGCAAAATTGGGCGGGGGGCTTGGAACACTGAAGCTTTCTTT

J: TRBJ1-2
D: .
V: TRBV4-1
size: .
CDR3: CASSQDKINSDGYTF
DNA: TGCGCCAGCAGCCAAGATAAAATTAACAGTGATGGCTACACCTTC

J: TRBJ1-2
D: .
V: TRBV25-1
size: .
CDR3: CASSDYGGTRDGYTF
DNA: TGTGCCAGCAGTGACTACGGGGGGACAAGAGATGGCTACACCTTC

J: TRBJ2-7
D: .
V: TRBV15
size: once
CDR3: CATGRGGSYEQYF
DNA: TGTGCCACCGGGCGGGGCGGCTCCTACGAGCAGTACTTC

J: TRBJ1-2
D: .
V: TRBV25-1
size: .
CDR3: CASSEHRVPGGYTF
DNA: TGTGCCAGCAGTGAGCACAGGGTCCCGGGAGGCTACACCTTC

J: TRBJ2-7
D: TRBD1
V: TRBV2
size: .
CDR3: CASSGRQGSYEQYF
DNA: TGTGCCAGCAGTGGTCGACAGGGGTCCTACGAGCAGTACTTC